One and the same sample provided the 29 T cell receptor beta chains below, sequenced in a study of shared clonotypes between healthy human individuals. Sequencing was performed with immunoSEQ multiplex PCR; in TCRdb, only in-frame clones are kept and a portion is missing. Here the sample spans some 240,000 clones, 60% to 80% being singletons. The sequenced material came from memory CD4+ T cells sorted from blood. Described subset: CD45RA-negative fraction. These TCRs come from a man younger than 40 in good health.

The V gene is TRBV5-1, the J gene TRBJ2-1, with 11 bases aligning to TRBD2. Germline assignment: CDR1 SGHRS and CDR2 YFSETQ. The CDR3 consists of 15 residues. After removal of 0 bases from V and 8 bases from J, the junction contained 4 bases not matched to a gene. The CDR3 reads CASSLGTSGSHEQFF. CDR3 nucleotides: TGCGCCAGCAGCTTGGGAACTAGCGGGAGCCATGAGCAGTTCTTC.

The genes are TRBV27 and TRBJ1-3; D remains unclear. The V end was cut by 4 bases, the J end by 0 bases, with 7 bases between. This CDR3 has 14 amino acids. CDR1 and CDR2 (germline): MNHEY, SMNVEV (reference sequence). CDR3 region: CASSSPNSGNTIYF. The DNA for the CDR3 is TGTGCCAGCAGTTCGCCCAACTCTGGAAACACCATATATTTT.

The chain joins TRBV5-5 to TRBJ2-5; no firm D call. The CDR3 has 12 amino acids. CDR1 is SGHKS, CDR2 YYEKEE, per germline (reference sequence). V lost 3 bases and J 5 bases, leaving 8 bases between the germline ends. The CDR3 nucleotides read TGTGCCAGCAGCTCCCAGCCTGAGACCCAGTACTTC. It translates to CASSSQPETQYF.

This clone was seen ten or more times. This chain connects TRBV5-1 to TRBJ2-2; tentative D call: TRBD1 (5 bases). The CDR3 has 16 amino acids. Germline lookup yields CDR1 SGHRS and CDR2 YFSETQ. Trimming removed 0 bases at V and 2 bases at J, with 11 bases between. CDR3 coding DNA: TGCGCCAGCAGCTTGGATGGGGCGTATAACACCGGGGAGCTGTTTTTT. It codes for CASSLDGAYNTGELFF.

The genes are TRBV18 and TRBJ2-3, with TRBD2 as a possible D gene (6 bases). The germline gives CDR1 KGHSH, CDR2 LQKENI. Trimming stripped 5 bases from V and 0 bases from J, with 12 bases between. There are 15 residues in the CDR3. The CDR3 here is CASSSLASSTDTQYF. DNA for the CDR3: TGTGCCAGCTCATCCCTAGCGTCTAGCACAGATACGCAGTATTTT.

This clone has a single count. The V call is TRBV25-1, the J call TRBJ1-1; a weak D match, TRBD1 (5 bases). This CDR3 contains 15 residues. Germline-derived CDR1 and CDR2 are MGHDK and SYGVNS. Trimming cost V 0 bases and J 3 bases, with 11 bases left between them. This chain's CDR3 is CASSEYSDRHTEAFF. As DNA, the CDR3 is TGTGCCAGCAGTGAATACTCTGACAGACACACTGAAGCTTTCTTT.

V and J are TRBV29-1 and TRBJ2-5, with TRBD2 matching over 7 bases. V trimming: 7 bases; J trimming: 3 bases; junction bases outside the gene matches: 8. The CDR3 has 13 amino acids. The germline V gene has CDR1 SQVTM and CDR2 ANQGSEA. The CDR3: CSAFASGKETQYF. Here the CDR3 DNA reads TGCAGCGCCTTTGCTAGCGGAAAAGAGACCCAGTACTTC.

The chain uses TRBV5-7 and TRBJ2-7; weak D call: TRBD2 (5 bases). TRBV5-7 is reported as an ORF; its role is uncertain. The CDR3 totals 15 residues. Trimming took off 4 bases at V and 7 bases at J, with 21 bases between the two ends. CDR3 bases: TGTGCCAGCAGCAGATTCGGAGCCCCCAGCGGAGAGCAGTACTTC. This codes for CASSRFGAPSGEQYF.

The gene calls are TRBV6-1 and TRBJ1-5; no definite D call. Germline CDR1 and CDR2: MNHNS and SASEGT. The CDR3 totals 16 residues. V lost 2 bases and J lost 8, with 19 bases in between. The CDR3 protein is CASSEYRDRDIKPQHF. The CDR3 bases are TGTGCCAGCAGTGAATATAGGGATAGGGATATCAAGCCCCAGCATTTT.

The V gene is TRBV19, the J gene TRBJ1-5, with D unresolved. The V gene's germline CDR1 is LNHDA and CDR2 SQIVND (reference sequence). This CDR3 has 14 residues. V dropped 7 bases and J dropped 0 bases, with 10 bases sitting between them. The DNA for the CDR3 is TGTGCCAGTATACTGACCGGTAGCAATCAGCCCCAGCATTTT. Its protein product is CASILTGSNQPQHF.

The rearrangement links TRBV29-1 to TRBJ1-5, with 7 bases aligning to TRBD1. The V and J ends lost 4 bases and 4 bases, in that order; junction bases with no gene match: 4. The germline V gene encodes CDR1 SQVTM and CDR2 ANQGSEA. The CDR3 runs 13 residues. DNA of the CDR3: TGCAGCGTTGGTGGGACAGCTAATCAGCCCCAGCATTTT. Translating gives CSVGGTANQPQHF. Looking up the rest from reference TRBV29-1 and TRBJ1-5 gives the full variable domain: SAVISQKPSRDICQRGTSLTIQCQVDSQVTMMFWYRQQPGQSLTLIATANQGSEATYESGFVIDKFPISRPNLTFSTLTVSNMSPEDSSIYLCSVGGTANQPQHFGDGTRLSIL.

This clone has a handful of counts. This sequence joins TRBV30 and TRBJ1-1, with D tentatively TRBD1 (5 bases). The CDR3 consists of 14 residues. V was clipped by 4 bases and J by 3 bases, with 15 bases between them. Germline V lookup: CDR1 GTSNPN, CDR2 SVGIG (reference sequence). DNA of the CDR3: TGTGCCTGGAAAAAACAATGGGGCGACACTGAAGCTTTCTTT. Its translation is CAWKKQWGDTEAFF.

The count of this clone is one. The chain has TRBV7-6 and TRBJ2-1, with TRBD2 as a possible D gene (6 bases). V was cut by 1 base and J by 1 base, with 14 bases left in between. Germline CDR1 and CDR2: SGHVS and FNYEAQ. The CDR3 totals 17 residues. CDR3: CASSLGGQGRSYNEQFF. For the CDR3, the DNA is TGTGCCAGCAGCTTAGGGGGCCAAGGGAGGTCCTACAATGAGCAGTTCTTC.

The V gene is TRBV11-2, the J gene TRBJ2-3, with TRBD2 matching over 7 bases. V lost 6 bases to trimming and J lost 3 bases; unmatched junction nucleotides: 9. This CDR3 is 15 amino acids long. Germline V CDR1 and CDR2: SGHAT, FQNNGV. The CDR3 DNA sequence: TGTGCCAGCAGTTACTTGGGAGGGAGTACAGATACGCAGTATTTT. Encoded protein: CASSYLGGSTDTQYF.

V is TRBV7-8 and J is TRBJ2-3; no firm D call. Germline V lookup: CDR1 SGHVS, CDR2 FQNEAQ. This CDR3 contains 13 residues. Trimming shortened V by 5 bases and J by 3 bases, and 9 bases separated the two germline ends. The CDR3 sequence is CASSPTWTDTQYF. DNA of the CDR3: TGTGCCAGCAGCCCGACCTGGACAGATACGCAGTATTTT.

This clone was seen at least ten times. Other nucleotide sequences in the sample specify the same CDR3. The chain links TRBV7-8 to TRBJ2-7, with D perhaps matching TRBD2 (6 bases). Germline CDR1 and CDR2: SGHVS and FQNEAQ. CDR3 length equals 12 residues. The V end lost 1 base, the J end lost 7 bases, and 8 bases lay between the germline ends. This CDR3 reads CASSLGGGEQYF. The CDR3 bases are TGTGCCAGCAGCTTAGGAGGAGGGGAGCAGTACTTC.

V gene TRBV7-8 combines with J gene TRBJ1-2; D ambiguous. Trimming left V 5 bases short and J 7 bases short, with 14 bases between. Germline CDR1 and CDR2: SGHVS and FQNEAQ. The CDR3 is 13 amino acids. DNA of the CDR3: TGTGCCAGCAGCCAGCAGGCCGTTACTGGCTACACCTTC. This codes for CASSQQAVTGYTF.

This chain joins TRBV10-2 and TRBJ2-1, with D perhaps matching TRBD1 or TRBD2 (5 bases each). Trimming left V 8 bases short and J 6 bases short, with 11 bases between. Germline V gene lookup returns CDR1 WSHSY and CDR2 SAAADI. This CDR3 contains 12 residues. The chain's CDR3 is CASGTLGNEQFF. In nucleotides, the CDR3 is TGCGCCAGCGGGACCTTAGGCAATGAGCAGTTCTTC.

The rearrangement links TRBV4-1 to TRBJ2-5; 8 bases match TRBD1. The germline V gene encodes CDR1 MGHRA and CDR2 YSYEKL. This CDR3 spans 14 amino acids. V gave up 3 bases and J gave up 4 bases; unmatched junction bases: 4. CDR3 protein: CASSHVDRAETQYF. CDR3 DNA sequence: TGCGCCAGCAGCCATGTGGACAGGGCAGAGACCCAGTACTTC.

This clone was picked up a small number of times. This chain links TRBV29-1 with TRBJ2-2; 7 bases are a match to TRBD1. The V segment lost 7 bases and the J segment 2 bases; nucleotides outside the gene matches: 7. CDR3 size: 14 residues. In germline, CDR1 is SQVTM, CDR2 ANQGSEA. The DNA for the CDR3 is TGCAGCGCTACGACAGGGATTAACACCGGGGAGCTGTTTTTT. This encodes CSATTGINTGELFF.

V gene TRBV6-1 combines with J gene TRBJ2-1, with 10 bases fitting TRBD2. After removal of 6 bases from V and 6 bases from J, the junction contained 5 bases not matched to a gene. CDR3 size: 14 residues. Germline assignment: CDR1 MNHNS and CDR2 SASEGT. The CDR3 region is CASSQREGGNEQFF. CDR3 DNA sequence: TGTGCCAGCAGCCAGCGGGAGGGGGGCAATGAGCAGTTCTTC.

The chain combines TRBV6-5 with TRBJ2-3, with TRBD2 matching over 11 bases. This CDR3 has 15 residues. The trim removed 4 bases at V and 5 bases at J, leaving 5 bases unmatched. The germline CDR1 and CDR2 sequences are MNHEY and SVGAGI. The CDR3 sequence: CASSSLAGVVDTQYF. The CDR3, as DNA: TGTGCCAGCAGTTCACTAGCGGGAGTTGTAGATACGCAGTATTTT.

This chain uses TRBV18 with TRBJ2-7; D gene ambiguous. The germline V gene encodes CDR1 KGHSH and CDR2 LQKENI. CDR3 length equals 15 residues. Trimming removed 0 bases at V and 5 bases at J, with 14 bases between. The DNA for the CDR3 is TGTGCCAGCTCACCACCGGGCTTTCGTTCTAACGAGCAGTACTTC. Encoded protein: CASSPPGFRSNEQYF. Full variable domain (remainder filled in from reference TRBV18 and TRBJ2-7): NAGVMQNPRHLVRRRGQEARLRCSPMKGHSHVYWYRQLPEEGLKFMVYLQKENIIDESGMPKERFSAEFPKEGPSILRIQQVVRGDSAAYFCASSPPGFRSNEQYFGPGTRLTVT.

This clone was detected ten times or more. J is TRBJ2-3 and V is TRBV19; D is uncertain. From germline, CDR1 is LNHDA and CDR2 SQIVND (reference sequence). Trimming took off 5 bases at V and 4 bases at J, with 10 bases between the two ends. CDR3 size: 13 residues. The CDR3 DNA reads TGTGCCAGTAGTCCCCGGACCGCAGATACGCAGTATTTT. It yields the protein CASSPRTADTQYF.

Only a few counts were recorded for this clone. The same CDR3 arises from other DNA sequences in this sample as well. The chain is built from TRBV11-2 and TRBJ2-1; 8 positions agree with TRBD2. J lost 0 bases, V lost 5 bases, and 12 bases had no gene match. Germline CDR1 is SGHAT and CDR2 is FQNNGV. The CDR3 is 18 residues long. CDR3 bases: TGTGCCAGCAGCCTCAGGGCCCTAGCGGGCGGCTCCTACAATGAGCAGTTCTTC. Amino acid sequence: CASSLRALAGGSYNEQFF.

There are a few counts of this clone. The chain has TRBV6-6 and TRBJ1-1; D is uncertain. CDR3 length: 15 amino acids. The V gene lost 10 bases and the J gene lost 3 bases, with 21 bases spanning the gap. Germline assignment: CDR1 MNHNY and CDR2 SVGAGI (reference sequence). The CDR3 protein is CATLTQGFGDTEAFF. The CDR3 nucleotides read TGTGCCACGCTAACACAAGGGTTCGGGGACACTGAAGCTTTCTTT.

In DNA, the CDR3 is TGTGCCAGCAGCTGGGTGGGACTAGCGGGAAGAGAGCAGTACTTC. It specifies CASSWVGLAGREQYF. The chain uses TRBV5-5 and TRBJ2-7; TRBD2 matches at 13 bases. Per germline, CDR1 SGHKS and CDR2 YYEKEE (reference sequence). V shed 3 bases and J 7 bases; nucleotides not matched to a gene: 7. The CDR3 spans 15 residues.

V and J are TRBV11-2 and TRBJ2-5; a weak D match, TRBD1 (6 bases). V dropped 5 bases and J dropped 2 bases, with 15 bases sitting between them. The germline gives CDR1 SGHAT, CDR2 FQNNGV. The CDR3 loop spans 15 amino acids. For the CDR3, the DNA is TGTGCCAGCAGCCGCGGACAGACAATACAAGAGACCCAGTACTTC. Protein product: CASSRGQTIQETQYF. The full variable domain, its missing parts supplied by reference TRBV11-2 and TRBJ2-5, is EAGVAQSPRYKIIEKRQSVAFWCNPISGHATLYWYQQILGQGPKLLIQFQNNGVVDDSQLPKDRFSAERLKGVDSTLKIQPAKLEDSAVYLCASSRGQTIQETQYFGPGTRLLVL.

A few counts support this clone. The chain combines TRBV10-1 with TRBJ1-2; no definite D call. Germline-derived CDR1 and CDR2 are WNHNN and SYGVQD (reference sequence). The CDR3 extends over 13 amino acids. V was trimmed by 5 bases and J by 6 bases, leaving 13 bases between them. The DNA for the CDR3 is TGCGCCAGCAGTCCCACTATTCACGATGGCTACACCTTC. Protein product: CASSPTIHDGYTF.